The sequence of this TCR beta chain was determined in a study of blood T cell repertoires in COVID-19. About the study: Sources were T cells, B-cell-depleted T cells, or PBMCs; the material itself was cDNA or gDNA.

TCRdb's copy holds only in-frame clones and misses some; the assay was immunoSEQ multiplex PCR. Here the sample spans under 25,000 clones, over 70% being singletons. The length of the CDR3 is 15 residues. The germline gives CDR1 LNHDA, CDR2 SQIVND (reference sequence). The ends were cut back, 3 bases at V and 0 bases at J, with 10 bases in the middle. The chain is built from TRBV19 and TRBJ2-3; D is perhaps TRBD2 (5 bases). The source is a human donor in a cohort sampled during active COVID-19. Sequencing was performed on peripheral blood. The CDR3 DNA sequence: TGTGCCAGTAGTATTGGACTCTCTAGCACAGATACGCAGTATTTT. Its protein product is CASSIGLSSTDTQYF.